A selection of T cell receptor beta chains follows, all from one sample in a study of blood T cell repertoires in COVID-19. Some clones are missing from TCRdb's copy, which holds only in-frame ones; the method was immunoSEQ multiplex PCR. The sample contains some 140,000 clones, about 90% of which appear only once. The sample taken for sequencing was peripheral blood. These receptor sequences come from a man aged 45-65 years with active COVID-19. Both conserved end residues are part of each CDR3. Each record gives: clone size, J gene, V gene, D gene, CDR3 protein, CDR3 DNA. The D gene is left open where the match is weak. Some rows have no size entry. The others give once, few or many, or a class for an expanded clone.

abundance: NA
j_gene: TRBJ2-2
v_gene: TRBV7-3
d_gene: TRBD2
CDR3aa: CASNPGGMPGELFF
CDR3nt: TGTGCCAGCAACCCGGGGGGAATGCCCGGGGAGCTGTTTTTT

abundance: NA
j_gene: TRBJ2-2
v_gene: TRBV7-6
d_gene: TRBD1
CDR3aa: CASSLRQGGTGELFF
CDR3nt: TGTGCCAGCAGCTTACGACAGGGGGGCACCGGGGAGCTGTTTTTT

abundance: NA
j_gene: TRBJ2-3
v_gene: TRBV2
d_gene: TRBD2
CDR3aa: CASSVTRGESDTQYF
CDR3nt: TGTGCCAGCAGTGTAACGCGGGGGGAATCAGATACGCAGTATTTT

abundance: NA
j_gene: TRBJ2-3
v_gene: TRBV10-3
d_gene: TRBD1
CDR3aa: CAITSLGDRGTDTQYF
CDR3nt: TGTGCCATCACATCTCTGGGGGACAGGGGGACAGATACGCAGTATTTT

abundance: NA
j_gene: TRBJ2-5
v_gene: TRBV10-3
d_gene: TRBD2
CDR3aa: CAISEGLGLTKETQYF
CDR3nt: TGTGCCATCAGTGAAGGACTAGGTCTCACGAAAGAGACCCAGTACTTC

abundance: once
j_gene: TRBJ1-2
v_gene: TRBV4-1
d_gene: NA
CDR3aa: CASSQGRGWDTTHGYTF
CDR3nt: TGCGCCAGCAGCCAAGGAAGGGGGTGGGACACCACTCACGGCTACACCTTC

abundance: once
j_gene: TRBJ2-5
v_gene: TRBV10-3
d_gene: TRBD2
CDR3aa: CAISQSGAGGLQETQYF
CDR3nt: TGTGCCATCAGCCAGAGCGGGGCGGGGGGCCTCCAAGAGACCCAGTACTTC

abundance: once
j_gene: TRBJ1-2
v_gene: TRBV6-5
d_gene: TRBD1
CDR3aa: CASSKGAAGGYTF
CDR3nt: TGTGCCAGCAGCAAGGGGGCAGCGGGTGGCTACACCTTC

abundance: NA
j_gene: TRBJ1-3
v_gene: TRBV11-1
d_gene: NA
CDR3aa: CASSFFDSLSGNTIYF
CDR3nt: TGTGCCAGCAGCTTCTTCGACAGCCTCTCTGGAAACACCATATATTTT

abundance: NA
j_gene: TRBJ1-2
v_gene: TRBV6-1
d_gene: NA
CDR3aa: CASRPSESLNYGYTF
CDR3nt: TGTGCCAGCAGGCCTTCCGAGTCCCTTAACTATGGCTACACCTTC

abundance: NA
j_gene: TRBJ2-2
v_gene: TRBV4-2
d_gene: TRBD2
CDR3aa: CASSRSSGGSITGELFF
CDR3nt: TGTGCCAGCAGCCGATCTAGCGGGGGGAGTATCACCGGGGAGCTGTTTTTT

abundance: NA
j_gene: TRBJ2-7
v_gene: TRBV2
d_gene: NA
CDR3aa: CASSPAGRGDF
CDR3nt: TGTGCCAGCAGTCCGGCGGGACGTGGGGACTTC

abundance: NA
j_gene: TRBJ2-5
v_gene: TRBV27
d_gene: NA
CDR3aa: CASSPSSARLQETQYF
CDR3nt: TGTGCCAGCAGTCCATCTTCCGCCAGACTCCAAGAGACCCAGTACTTC

abundance: NA
j_gene: TRBJ2-7
v_gene: TRBV7-2
d_gene: TRBD1
CDR3aa: CASSFGGAFPGQGNEQYF
CDR3nt: TGTGCCAGCAGCTTCGGGGGGGCCTTCCCGGGACAGGGGAACGAGCAGTACTTC

abundance: NA
j_gene: TRBJ2-7
v_gene: TRBV7-2
d_gene: NA
CDR3aa: CASSQTTGVREYF
CDR3nt: TGTGCCAGCAGCCAGACGACCGGGGTGAGAGAGTACTTC

abundance: NA
j_gene: TRBJ1-6
v_gene: TRBV5-1
d_gene: TRBD1
CDR3aa: CASRFGDRGGSYNSPLHF
CDR3nt: TGCGCCAGCAGATTCGGCGACAGGGGCGGCTCCTATAATTCACCCCTCCACTTT

abundance: NA
j_gene: TRBJ2-1
v_gene: TRBV5-1
d_gene: TRBD2
CDR3aa: CASSISGGREQFF
CDR3nt: TGCGCCAGCAGCATTAGCGGGGGGCGCGAGCAGTTCTTC

abundance: NA
j_gene: TRBJ2-5
v_gene: TRBV3-1/TRBV3-2
d_gene: TRBD2
CDR3aa: CASSPDPAGVGETQYF
CDR3nt: TGTGCCAGCAGCCCCGATCCAGCGGGGGTGGGAGAGACCCAGTACTTC

abundance: once
j_gene: TRBJ2-2
v_gene: TRBV18
d_gene: NA
CDR3aa: CASSPPMNTGELFF
CDR3nt: TGTGCCAGCTCACCTCCAATGAACACCGGGGAGCTGTTTTTT

abundance: NA
j_gene: TRBJ2-6
v_gene: TRBV5-1
d_gene: NA
CDR3aa: CASSLGRTRGSGANVLTF
CDR3nt: TGCGCCAGCAGCTTGGGGCGCACCCGCGGCTCTGGGGCCAACGTCCTGACTTTC

abundance: NA
j_gene: TRBJ2-1
v_gene: TRBV25-1
d_gene: TRBD1
CDR3aa: CASSAGTAALNEQFF
CDR3nt: TGTGCCAGCAGCGCCGGGACAGCGGCGCTCAATGAGCAGTTCTTC

abundance: few
j_gene: TRBJ1-5
v_gene: TRBV12-5
d_gene: TRBD1
CDR3aa: CASGLVGTGNQPQHF
CDR3nt: TGTGCTAGTGGTTTGGTAGGGACAGGTAATCAGCCCCAGCATTTT

abundance: NA
j_gene: TRBJ2-3
v_gene: TRBV6-2/TRBV6-3
d_gene: TRBD2
CDR3aa: CASSRTSPKDTQYF
CDR3nt: TGTGCCAGCAGTAGGACTAGTCCCAAAGATACGCAGTATTTT

abundance: few
j_gene: TRBJ2-7
v_gene: TRBV7-9
d_gene: NA
CDR3aa: CASSLFLSGQYF
CDR3nt: TGTGCCAGCAGCTTGTTTTTGTCGGGGCAGTACTTC

abundance: NA
j_gene: TRBJ2-7
v_gene: TRBV29-1
d_gene: NA
CDR3aa: CSVVESYSYEQYF
CDR3nt: TGCAGCGTTGTGGAGTCCTACTCCTACGAGCAGTACTTC

abundance: NA
j_gene: TRBJ2-3
v_gene: TRBV7-2
d_gene: TRBD2
CDR3aa: CASSSLAGGTNTQYF
CDR3nt: TGTGCCAGCAGCTCTTTAGCGGGGGGGACAAATACGCAGTATTTT

abundance: NA
j_gene: TRBJ2-1
v_gene: TRBV6-5
d_gene: TRBD2
CDR3aa: CATFLVAGGYNEQFF
CDR3nt: TGTGCCACATTCTTGGTAGCGGGGGGCTACAATGAGCAGTTCTTC

abundance: NA
j_gene: TRBJ1-2
v_gene: TRBV5-1
d_gene: TRBD1
CDR3aa: CASSLESGTGTAFYGYTF
CDR3nt: TGCGCCAGCAGCCTTGAAAGTGGGACTGGGACAGCGTTTTATGGCTACACCTTC

abundance: NA
j_gene: TRBJ2-7
v_gene: TRBV27
d_gene: NA
CDR3aa: CASSKTQTRGRVYEQYF
CDR3nt: TGTGCCAGCAGTAAAACCCAAACGCGGGGGCGGGTCTACGAGCAGTACTTC

abundance: NA
j_gene: TRBJ2-2
v_gene: TRBV5-1
d_gene: NA
CDR3aa: CASSLTRLNTGELFF
CDR3nt: TGCGCCAGCAGCTTGACTAGGCTGAACACCGGGGAGCTGTTTTTT

abundance: NA
j_gene: TRBJ2-4
v_gene: TRBV5-1
d_gene: NA
CDR3aa: CASSLGDQRGIQYF
CDR3nt: TGCGCCAGCAGCCTTGGAGACCAAAGAGGCATTCAGTACTTC

abundance: NA
j_gene: TRBJ2-7
v_gene: TRBV25-1
d_gene: NA
CDR3aa: CASSRGGRQYF
CDR3nt: TGTGCCTCCTCGAGGGGGGGGCGGCAGTACTTC

abundance: NA
j_gene: TRBJ2-3
v_gene: TRBV30
d_gene: TRBD1
CDR3aa: CAWSVTGADTQYF
CDR3nt: TGTGCCTGGAGTGTTACAGGGGCGGATACGCAGTATTTT

abundance: NA
j_gene: TRBJ1-5
v_gene: TRBV24-1
d_gene: NA
CDR3aa: CATSDSREVRQPQHF
CDR3nt: TGTGCCACCAGTGATTCACGGGAGGTGCGTCAGCCCCAGCATTTT

abundance: NA
j_gene: TRBJ2-3
v_gene: TRBV6-6
d_gene: TRBD2
CDR3aa: CASSYKSGGAGDTQYF
CDR3nt: TGTGCCAGCAGTTATAAGAGCGGGGGGGCCGGGGATACGCAGTATTTT

abundance: NA
j_gene: TRBJ1-5
v_gene: TRBV15
d_gene: NA
CDR3aa: CATSRDRANQPQHF
CDR3nt: TGTGCCACCAGCAGGGACAGAGCTAATCAGCCCCAGCATTTT

abundance: NA
j_gene: TRBJ1-1
v_gene: TRBV11-3
d_gene: TRBD1
CDR3aa: CASSLGTGRKTEAFF
CDR3nt: TGTGCCAGCAGCTTAGGGACAGGGAGAAAGACTGAAGCTTTCTTT

abundance: NA
j_gene: TRBJ2-1
v_gene: TRBV7-7
d_gene: TRBD2
CDR3aa: CASSLGTSGGVNEQFF
CDR3nt: TGTGCTAGCAGCTTAGGGACTAGCGGGGGGGTAAATGAGCAGTTCTTC

abundance: once
j_gene: TRBJ2-2
v_gene: TRBV4-2
d_gene: TRBD1
CDR3aa: CASSPRAGGTGELFF
CDR3nt: TGTGCCAGCAGCCCTAGGGCAGGGGGAACCGGGGAGCTGTTTTTT

abundance: NA
j_gene: TRBJ1-2
v_gene: TRBV2
d_gene: NA
CDR3aa: CASSEGQSANYGYTF
CDR3nt: TGTGCCAGCAGTGAAGGACAGTCAGCTAACTATGGCTACACCTTC

abundance: NA
j_gene: TRBJ2-7
v_gene: TRBV19
d_gene: NA
CDR3aa: CASSIAVSYEQYF
CDR3nt: TGTGCCAGTAGTATCGCGGTGTCCTACGAGCAGTACTTC

abundance: NA
j_gene: TRBJ1-5
v_gene: TRBV4-1
d_gene: NA
CDR3aa: CASSQVDRSNQPQHF
CDR3nt: TGCGCCAGCAGCCAAGTGGACAGAAGCAATCAGCCCCAGCATTTT

abundance: NA
j_gene: TRBJ2-3
v_gene: TRBV7-7
d_gene: NA
CDR3aa: CASSLDQGGTQYF
CDR3nt: TGTGCTAGCAGCTTGGACCAGGGGGGTACGCAGTATTTT

abundance: once
j_gene: TRBJ2-5
v_gene: TRBV19
d_gene: TRBD1
CDR3aa: CASATGDFLAVGTQYF
CDR3nt: TGTGCCTCAGCGACAGGGGATTTCTTAGCTGTTGGGACCCAGTACTTC

abundance: NA
j_gene: TRBJ2-5
v_gene: TRBV30
d_gene: NA
CDR3aa: CAWSVEETQYF
CDR3nt: TGTGCCTGGAGTGTGGAGGAGACCCAGTACTTC

abundance: NA
j_gene: TRBJ2-2
v_gene: TRBV12-3/TRBV12-4
d_gene: TRBD1
CDR3aa: CASSDRDTGELFF
CDR3nt: TGTGCCAGCAGTGACAGGGACACCGGGGAGCTGTTTTTT

abundance: NA
j_gene: TRBJ2-7
v_gene: TRBV3-1/TRBV3-2
d_gene: NA
CDR3aa: CASSPLQGGHEQYF
CDR3nt: TGTGCCAGCAGCCCGTTGCAAGGAGGGCACGAGCAGTACTTC

abundance: NA
j_gene: TRBJ1-4
v_gene: TRBV2
d_gene: NA
CDR3aa: CASSERVQGEKLFF
CDR3nt: TGTGCCAGCAGTGAACGGGTACAGGGTGAAAAACTGTTTTTT